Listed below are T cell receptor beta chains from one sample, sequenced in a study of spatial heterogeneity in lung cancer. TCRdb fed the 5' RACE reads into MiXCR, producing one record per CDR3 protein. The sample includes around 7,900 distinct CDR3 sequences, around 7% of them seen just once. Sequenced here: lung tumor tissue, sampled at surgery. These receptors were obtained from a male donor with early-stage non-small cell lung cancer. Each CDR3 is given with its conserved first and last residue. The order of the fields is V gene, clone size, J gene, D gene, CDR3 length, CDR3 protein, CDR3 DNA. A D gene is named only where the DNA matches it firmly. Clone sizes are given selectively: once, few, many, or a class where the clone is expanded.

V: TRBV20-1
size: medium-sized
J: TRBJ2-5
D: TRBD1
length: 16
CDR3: CSARDVTGVNQETQYF
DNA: TGCAGTGCTAGAGATGTGACAGGGGTTAACCAAGAGACCCAGTACTTC

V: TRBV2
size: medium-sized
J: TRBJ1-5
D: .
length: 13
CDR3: CASRDRGNQPQHF
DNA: TGTGCCAGCAGGGATCGGGGCAATCAGCCCCAGCATTTT

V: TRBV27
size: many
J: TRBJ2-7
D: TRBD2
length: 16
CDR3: CASSLSASGGRREQYF
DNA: TGTGCCAGCAGTTTATCCGCTAGCGGAGGGCGGAGGGAGCAGTACTTC

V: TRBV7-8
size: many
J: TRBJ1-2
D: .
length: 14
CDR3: CASSSATANYGYTF
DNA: TGTGCCAGCAGCTCCGCGACAGCCAACTATGGCTACACCTTC

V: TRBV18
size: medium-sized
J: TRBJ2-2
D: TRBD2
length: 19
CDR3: CASSQRQGLADMNTGELFF
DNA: TGTGCCAGCTCGCAAAGACAGGGACTAGCGGACATGAACACCGGGGAGCTGTTTTTT

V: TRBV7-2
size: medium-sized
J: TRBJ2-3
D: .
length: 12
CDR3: CASSSPSNTQYF
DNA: TGTGCCAGCAGCTCCCCAAGTAATACGCAGTATTTT

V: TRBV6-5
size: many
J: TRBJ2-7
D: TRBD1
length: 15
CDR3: CASSSAGTGHHEQYF
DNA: TGTGCCAGCAGTTCCGCCGGGACAGGGCACCACGAGCAGTACTTC

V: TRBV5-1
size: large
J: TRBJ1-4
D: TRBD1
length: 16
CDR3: CASSSIQTGAGEKLFF
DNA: TGCGCCAGCAGCTCGATCCAGACAGGGGCGGGTGAAAAACTGTTTTTT

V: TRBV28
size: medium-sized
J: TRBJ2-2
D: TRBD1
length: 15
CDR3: CASSVPGQGFGELFF
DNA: TGTGCCAGCAGTGTACCGGGACAGGGTTTCGGGGAGCTGTTTTTT

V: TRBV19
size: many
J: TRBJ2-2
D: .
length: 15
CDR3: CASSMLAWNTGELFF
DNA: TGTGCCAGTAGTATGCTAGCGTGGAACACCGGGGAGCTGTTTTTT

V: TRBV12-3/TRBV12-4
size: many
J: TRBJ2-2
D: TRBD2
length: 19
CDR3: CASSDDHKLGGLASGELFF
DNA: TGTGCCAGCTCTGACGACCATAAGCTGGGAGGGTTAGCCAGCGGGGAGCTGTTTTTT

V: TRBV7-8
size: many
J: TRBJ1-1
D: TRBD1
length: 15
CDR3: CASSAGSTGITEAFF
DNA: TGTGCCAGCAGTGCGGGGTCGACAGGGATCACTGAAGCTTTCTTT

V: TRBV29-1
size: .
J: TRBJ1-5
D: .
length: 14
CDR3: CSVAETDPYQPQHF
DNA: TGCAGCGTTGCCGAGACAGACCCTTATCAGCCCCAGCATTTT

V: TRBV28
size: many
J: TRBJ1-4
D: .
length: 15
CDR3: CASSSRLGTNEKLFF
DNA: TGTGCCAGCAGTTCCCGGCTGGGCACTAATGAAAAACTGTTTTTT

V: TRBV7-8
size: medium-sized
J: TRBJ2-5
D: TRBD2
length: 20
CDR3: CASSLAQGLAGPAYRETQYF
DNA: TGTGCCAGCAGCTTAGCGCAGGGACTAGCGGGCCCTGCCTATAGGGAGACCCAGTACTTC

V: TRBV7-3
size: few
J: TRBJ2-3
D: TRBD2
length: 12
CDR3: CASSPPGLEKRF
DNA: TGTGCCAGCAGCCCGCCGGGACTAGAAAAGCGTTTT

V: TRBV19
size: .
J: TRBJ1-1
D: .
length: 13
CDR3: CASSINLNTEAFF
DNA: TGTGCCAGTAGTATCAATCTTAACACTGAAGCTTTCTTT

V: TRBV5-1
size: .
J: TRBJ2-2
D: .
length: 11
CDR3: CASSGEGALFF
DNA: TGCGCCAGCAGCGGAGAAGGGGCGCTGTTTTTT

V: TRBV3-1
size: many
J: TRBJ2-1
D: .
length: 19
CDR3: CASSQEEGTGLSSYNEQFF
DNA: TGTGCCAGCAGCCAAGAAGAGGGGACGGGCCTGAGCTCCTACAATGAGCAGTTCTTC

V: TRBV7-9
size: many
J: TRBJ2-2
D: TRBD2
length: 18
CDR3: CASSPRLAGPANTGELFF
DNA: TGTGCCAGCAGCCCTCGACTAGCGGGGCCCGCGAACACCGGGGAGCTGTTTTTT